Shown below are 7 T cell receptor beta chains from a single sample sequenced in a study of T cell responses to AZD1222 COVID-19 vaccine (dated by TCRdb to 2020 to 2023). What the time point label conveys for this sample: baseline before first vaccination. Library preparation employed the immunoSEQ multiplex PCR assay. TCRdb re-hosts the immuneACCESS table, in-frame sequences only. Its copies lack some clones; in the studies checked, an unresolved V gene accounts for under half of them, and the cause for the rest is not known. This sample gives roughly 100,000 clones in total; over 80% of them show up just once. The top ten clones comprise less than 6% of the sample. Source: peripheral blood, taken on day 0 of AZD1222 vaccination. The receptors were sampled from an adult in good health.

The chain combines TRBV6-2 or TRBV6-3 with TRBJ2-3; 9 nucleotides agree with TRBD2. The CDR3 length is 11 residues. Germline CDR1 MNHEY, CDR2 SVGEGT. J was trimmed by 12 bases and V by 4 bases; bases with no gene match: 2. The CDR3 region is CASSSGLAQYF. CDR3 sequence (DNA): TGTGCCAGCAGTTCGGGACTAGCTCAGTATTTT.

The V call is TRBV9, the J call TRBJ2-7, with D possibly being TRBD1 (7 bases). CDR1 is SGDLS and CDR2 is YYNGEE in the germline V gene. The CDR3 is 15 residues long. V dropped 3 bases and J dropped 3 bases, with 16 bases sitting between them. The CDR3 reads CASSAEGQTLYEQYF. The CDR3, as DNA: TGTGCCAGCAGCGCGGAGGGACAGACGCTCTACGAGCAGTACTTC.

This clone came up once. The chain joins TRBV7-9 to TRBJ2-7; TRBD1 matches 8 bases. Looked up from germline, CDR1 is SEHNR and CDR2 is FQNEAQ (reference sequence). There are 14 residues in the CDR3. Trimming took 4 bases from V and 2 from J; bases not matched to a gene: 4. The CDR3 is CASSSDREAYEQYF. In nucleotides, the CDR3 is TGTGCCAGCAGCTCGGACAGGGAGGCCTACGAGCAGTACTTC.

This chain joins TRBV7-2 and TRBJ1-6, with D perhaps matching TRBD1 (5 bases). The CDR3 length is 15 residues. CDR1 SGHTA and CDR2 FQGNSA come from the germline V gene. The germline V and J ends were trimmed by 7 bases and 7 bases, with 17 bases remaining between them. The CDR3 region is CASNQAGGRNSPLHF. The CDR3 nucleotides are TGTGCCAGCAACCAGGCTGGGGGTAGGAATTCACCCCTCCACTTT.

The V and J genes are TRBV6-2 or TRBV6-3 and TRBJ2-7; tentatively, D is TRBD1 (6 bases). V was clipped by 6 bases and J by 3 bases, with 15 bases between them. This CDR3 spans 14 amino acids. Germline CDR1 reads MNHEY; CDR2 reads SVGEGT. The CDR3 sequence: CASSLGQILYEQYF. The CDR3 nucleotides read TGTGCCAGCAGCTTAGGACAGATTCTCTACGAGCAGTACTTC.

This chain uses TRBV6-5 with TRBJ1-1; 7 bases agree with TRBD1. The V and J ends lost 6 bases and 6 bases, in that order; junction bases with no gene match: 7. Germline assignment: CDR1 MNHEY and CDR2 SVGAGI. CDR3 length equals 13 residues. The CDR3 here is CASSLTGMAEAFF. The DNA for the CDR3 is TGTGCCAGCAGCCTGACAGGGATGGCTGAAGCTTTCTTT.

V is TRBV5-6 and J is TRBJ1-6, with TRBD1 identical over 7 bases. CDR3 length: 17 residues. Germline V CDR1 and CDR2: SGHDT, YYEEEE. Unmatched junction bases numbered 8, after V lost 2 bases and J lost 3 bases. The CDR3 is CASSFRSGQLYNSPLHF. DNA of the CDR3: TGTGCCAGCAGCTTTAGATCGGGACAGCTCTATAATTCACCCCTCCACTTT.